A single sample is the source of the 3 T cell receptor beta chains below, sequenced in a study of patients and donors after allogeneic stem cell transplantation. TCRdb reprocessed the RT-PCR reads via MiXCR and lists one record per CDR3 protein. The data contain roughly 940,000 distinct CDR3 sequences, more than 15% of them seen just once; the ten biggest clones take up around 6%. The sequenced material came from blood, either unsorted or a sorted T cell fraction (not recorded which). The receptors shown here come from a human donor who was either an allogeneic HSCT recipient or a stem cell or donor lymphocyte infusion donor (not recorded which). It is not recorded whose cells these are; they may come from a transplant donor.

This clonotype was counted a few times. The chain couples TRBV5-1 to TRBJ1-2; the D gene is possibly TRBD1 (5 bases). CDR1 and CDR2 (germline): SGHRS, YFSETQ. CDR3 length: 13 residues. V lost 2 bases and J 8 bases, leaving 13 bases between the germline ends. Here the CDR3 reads CASSFEGFEGYTF. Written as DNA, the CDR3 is TGCGCCAGCAGCTTCGAGGGGTTCGAGGGCTACACCTTC.

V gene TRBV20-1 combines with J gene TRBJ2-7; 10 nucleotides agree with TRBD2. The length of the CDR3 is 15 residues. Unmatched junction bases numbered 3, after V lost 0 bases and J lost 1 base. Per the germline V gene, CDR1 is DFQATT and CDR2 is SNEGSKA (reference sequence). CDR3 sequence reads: CSARDKRGGSYEQYF. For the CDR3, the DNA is TGCAGTGCTAGAGATAAGCGGGGGGGTTCCTACGAGCAGTACTTC.

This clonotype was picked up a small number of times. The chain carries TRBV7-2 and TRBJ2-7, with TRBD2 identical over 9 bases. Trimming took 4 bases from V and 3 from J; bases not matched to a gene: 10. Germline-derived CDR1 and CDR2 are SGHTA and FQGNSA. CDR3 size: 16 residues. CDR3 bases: TGTGCCAGCAGCTCGTTAGGCAGCGGGGGGCTCTACGAGCAGTACTTC. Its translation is CASSSLGSGGLYEQYF.